The present T cell receptor beta chain was sequenced within a study of coeliac disease. In the study overall: Disease groups: newly diagnosed active, refractory type I, gluten-free-diet controlled. The study queried TRBV7-2 bias without high-resolution HLA data.

The V gene's germline CDR1 is SGHKS and CDR2 YYEKEE (reference sequence). Between the trimmed V and J ends, which lost 9 bases and 2 bases, there was a span of 17 bases. The CDR3 totals 14 residues. Study-wide results and limits: Largely private TRB repertoires meant most sequences were sample-unique. Lower clonality than controls marked TRB and TRG repertoires from active celiac intraepithelial and lamina propria samples.

Using immunoSEQ multiplex PCR, the repertoire was profiled, and TCRdb retains in-frame clones only, with some absent. The sample holds roughly 3,500 clones, 65% to 70% seen once. A note on this clone: Its specificity is not known.

The TCR comes from a woman aged 55-70 years with active celiac disease. Input material: intraepithelial lymphocytes from the gut. V usage is TRBV5-5 and J usage is TRBJ1-2; D not resolved. The CDR3 region is CATGARAVNYGYTF. For the CDR3, the DNA is TGTGCCACCGGAGCTCGTGCGGTGAACTATGGCTACACCTTC.